These 18 T cell receptor beta chains came from one sample sequenced in a study of cytomegalovirus exposure and HLA in healthy donors (dated by TCRdb to the late 2010s). Library method: the immunoSEQ multiplex PCR assay. The multiplex PCR relied on a mix of 60 forward primers for TCR Vbeta segments and 13 reverse primers for TCR Jbeta segments. This is the immuneACCESS table as TCRdb keeps it, with only in-frame sequences that have V and J called. A part of the clones is gone; compared with another copy, unresolved V genes explain less than half, and the rest is unexplained. In this sample the table shows approximately 150,000 clones, 75% to 80% of which occur a single time. Roughly 6.2% of the sample belongs to the ten largest clones. The specimen was PBMCs. The origin of the receptors is a woman aged 40-49 years in good health and CMV-seropositive.

The chain is built from TRBV5-1 and TRBJ1-2; 9 bases map to TRBD1. The germline gives CDR1 SGHRS, CDR2 YFSETQ. Unmatched junction bases numbered 6, after V lost 3 bases and J lost 6 bases. The CDR3 consists of 14 residues. The CDR3 bases are TGCGCCAGCAGCTCCGGGACAGGGAGGGATGGCTACACCTTC. It yields the protein CASSSGTGRDGYTF.

V gene TRBV2 combines with J gene TRBJ1-2; D is possibly TRBD1 (5 bases). The length of the CDR3 is 14 residues. Germline assignment: CDR1 SNHLY and CDR2 FYNNEI. Trimming took off 6 bases at V and 3 bases at J, with 14 bases between the two ends. CDR3 in DNA: TGTGCCAGCAGCACCACTCAGGGCGACTATGGCTACACCTTC. It yields the protein CASSTTQGDYGYTF.

V and J are TRBV7-2 and TRBJ2-7; D ambiguous. The V gene's germline CDR1 is SGHTA and CDR2 FQGNSA. The CDR3 length is 11 residues. V dropped 5 bases and J dropped 0 bases, with 2 bases sitting between them. The CDR3 DNA is TGTGCCAGCAGCCACTCCTACGAGCAGTACTTC. As protein: CASSHSYEQYF.

The chain couples TRBV5-1 to TRBJ1-1, with D possibly being TRBD1 (6 bases). Trimming left V 3 bases short and J 1 base short, with 7 bases between. Germline assignment: CDR1 SGHRS and CDR2 YFSETQ. The CDR3 is 13 amino acids. The CDR3 protein is CASSWGQNTEAFF. The CDR3 DNA sequence: TGCGCCAGCAGCTGGGGACAGAACACTGAAGCTTTCTTT.

This rearrangement joins TRBV2 to TRBJ1-5; 7 bases fit TRBD1. The V segment lost 4 bases and the J segment 5 bases; nucleotides outside the gene matches: 2. Germline V CDR1 and CDR2: SNHLY, FYNNEI. The CDR3 is made up of 13 amino acids. CDR3 nucleotide sequence: TGTGCCAGCAGTGGACAGGGAGATCAGCCCCAGCATTTT. It encodes CASSGQGDQPQHF.

This clone showed up just a few times. The V and J genes are TRBV5-1 and TRBJ2-7, with TRBD1 matching over 9 bases. This CDR3 region has 14 residues. CDR1 and CDR2 (germline): SGHRS, YFSETQ. Unmatched junction bases numbered 2, after V lost 0 bases and J lost 4 bases. The chain's CDR3 is CASSLVGQGYEQYF. The CDR3 DNA reads TGCGCCAGCAGCTTGGTGGGACAGGGATACGAGCAGTACTTC.

CDR3 sequence reads: CASSPLTRDRGTQYF. CDR3 sequence (DNA): TGTGCCAGCAGCCCGCTGACCAGGGATAGAGGTACGCAGTATTTT. This chain connects TRBV5-6 to TRBJ2-3; maybe TRBD1 (5 bases). This CDR3 comprises 15 residues. V dropped 4 bases and J dropped 8 bases, with 20 bases sitting between them. Per germline, CDR1 SGHDT and CDR2 YYEEEE.

This clone appeared a single time. The chain carries TRBV5-1 and TRBJ2-1; 11 bases are shared with TRBD1. J was trimmed by 8 bases and V by 4 bases; bases with no gene match: 5. The germline CDR1 and CDR2 sequences are SGHRS and YFSETQ. This CDR3 comprises 14 residues. The CDR3 sequence is CASSRGQGADEQFF. CDR3 nucleotides: TGCGCCAGCAGCCGCGGACAGGGGGCAGATGAGCAGTTCTTC.

The V gene is TRBV6-5, the J gene TRBJ2-3; D might be TRBD2 (5 bases). Trimming cost V 6 bases and J 6 bases, with 7 bases left between them. Germline values: CDR1 MNHEY, CDR2 SVGAGI. The CDR3 sequence is 11 residues long. CDR3 DNA: TGTGCCAGCAGCCGCGGGGATACGCAGTATTTT. Amino acids: CASSRGDTQYF.

The sample holds many counts of this clone. CDR3 residues: CAWRVLGQSTDTQYF. The DNA of the CDR3 is TGTGCCTGGAGGGTCCTGGGACAGAGCACAGATACGCAGTATTTT. The V gene is TRBV30, the J gene TRBJ2-3; TRBD1 aligns across 7 bases. Unmatched junction bases numbered 6, after V lost 3 bases and J lost 0 bases. The CDR3 runs 15 residues. CDR1 GTSNPN and CDR2 SVGIG come from the germline V gene (reference sequence).

V gene TRBV9 combines with J gene TRBJ2-3, with D maybe TRBD1 (6 bases). Germline CDR1 is SGDLS and CDR2 is YYNGEE. The CDR3 has 16 residues. Trimming stripped 0 bases from V and 2 bases from J, with 13 bases between. The CDR3 region is CASSVGAGAYTDTQYF. In DNA form, the CDR3 reads TGTGCCAGCAGCGTAGGGGCAGGGGCCTACACAGATACGCAGTATTTT. Supplemented by reference TRBV9 and TRBJ2-3, the full variable domain reads DSGVTQTPKHLITATGQRVTLRCSPRSGDLSVYWYQQSLDQGLQFLIQYYNGEERAKGNILERFSAQQFPDLHSELNLSSLELGDSALYFCASSVGAGAYTDTQYFGPGTRLTVL.

This clone appeared a few times. The chain uses TRBV5-5 and TRBJ2-6; weak D call: TRBD1 (5 bases). The ends were cut back, 8 bases at V and 0 bases at J, with 18 bases in the middle. The CDR3 has 17 residues. Germline V CDR1 and CDR2: SGHKS, YYEKEE (reference sequence). CDR3: CASGHRHSYSGANVLTF. The CDR3 DNA is TGTGCCAGTGGACATCGGCACTCTTACTCTGGGGCCAACGTCCTGACTTTC.

V usage is TRBV5-4 and J usage is TRBJ1-1; D is undetermined. CDR3 length: 14 amino acids. The V gene's germline CDR1 is SGHNT and CDR2 YYREEE (reference sequence). V lost 5 bases and J 6 bases, leaving 17 bases between the germline ends. The CDR3 DNA reads as TGTGCCAGCAGTCCTGAGGGTGTGCGGTCTGAAGCTTTCTTT. This translates into CASSPEGVRSEAFF.

J is TRBJ2-7 and V is TRBV6-6; weak D call: TRBD1 (6 bases). The ends were cut back, 5 bases at V and 0 bases at J, with 11 bases in the middle. This CDR3 comprises 14 residues. CDR1 is MNHNY, CDR2 SVGAGI, per germline (reference sequence). Here the CDR3 DNA reads TGTGCCAGCAGTCGGGACACCCTCTCCTACGAGCAGTACTTC. Translation gives CASSRDTLSYEQYF.

On this clone: One junction end does not reproduce the germline sequence, and a read error may be involved. The CDR3 loop reads CASSQTVTSPSRIF. CDR3 sequence (DNA): TGTGCCAGCAGCCAAACGGTGACTAGCCCCAGTCGGATCTTC. The V gene is TRBV7-3, the J gene TRBJ2-1; 7 bases map to TRBD2. Germline-derived CDR1 and CDR2 are SGHTA and FQGTGA. This CDR3 contains 14 residues.

The rearrangement joins TRBV11-2 to TRBJ2-1; no clear D. This CDR3 contains 14 residues. Germline V gene data show CDR1 as SGHAT and CDR2 as FQNNGV. Trimming shortened V by 5 bases and J by 7 bases, and 15 bases separated the two germline ends. The CDR3 nucleotides read TGTGCCAGCAGCCCTCGGGTCGTTGGGAATGAGCAGTTCTTC. It is translated as CASSPRVVGNEQFF.

J is TRBJ2-7 and V is TRBV29-1, with D possibly being TRBD2 (6 bases). Trimming pared 6 bases from V and 2 bases from J, leaving 17 bases between. The CDR3 sequence is 14 residues long. CDR1 and CDR2 from the germline V gene are SQVTM and ANQGSEA. CDR3 sequence reads: CSVLIGGEPYEQYF. The DNA of the CDR3 is TGCAGCGTCTTGATTGGAGGGGAACCCTACGAGCAGTACTTC.

Note on this clone: No DNA is shown, since the ends of the CDR3 on it are uncertain; the CDR3 is the one TCRdb lists. The chain has TRBV12-1 and TRBJ2-7; the table's D call of TRBD1 was not tested on the DNA. TRBV12-1 is a listed pseudogene. The CDR3 spans 13 amino acids, including both terminal residues. CDR3 amino acids: CASSFGTGNEQYF.